Sequencing of this T cell receptor (beta chain) was carried out in a study of Graves' ophthalmopathy and Graves' hyperthyroidism (dated by TCRdb to the late 2010s). Concerning the study at large: Peripheral blood was collected at initial diagnosis, before any treatment. TCR beta repertoire signatures were used to distinguish Graves' ophthalmopathy from Graves' hyperthyroidism and to predict progression to ophthalmopathy. In total, some 140 blood samples were TCR-sequenced: some 40 ophthalmopathy, some 80 hyperthyroidism and approximately 17 hyperthyroidism-to-ophthalmopathy patients. To explore V-J signatures that distinguish ophthalmopathy from hyperthyroidism, a discovery set of 95 to 100 patients was enrolled, made up of 40 to 45 with ophthalmopathy and around 60 with stable hyperthyroidism. An independent validation cohort was composed of 18 hyperthyroidism patients and 17 patients who later progressed from hyperthyroidism to ophthalmopathy. In over five hyperthyroidism patients, T-cell repertoires of thyroid tissue and blood were compared. Once sampling was done, hyperthyroidism patients were given methimazole at a starting dose of 30 mg daily, while ophthalmopathy patients were given high-dose intravenous methylprednisolone. The 85 to 100 discovery patients were divided at random into training and test sets in a 7:3 ratio.

TCR beta CDR3 regions were amplified from RNA transcripts for repertoire sequencing. The first round was an RT-PCR using HTBI primers with the Qiagen OneStep RT-PCR kit, and this first round was followed by a second-round multiplex PCR, then size selection and purification. Libraries were sequenced on an Illumina HiSeq2000 using paired-end 100 bp reads. Regarding the original processing steps: SOAPnuke was used for read processing, and reads with adapters, uncalled bases, a mean Phred below 15, or no exact constant-primer or identifier match were discarded. High-quality paired reads were merged with COPE v1.2.5. Unique nucleotide sequences were defined as clonotypes and aligned to IMGT TRB V, D and J references using MiTCR v1.1. The analysis was limited to V-J combinations with a frequency above 0.0001, which together covered 99% to 99.2% of repertoires. For each V-J combination, a TCR clonal expansion and chaos score was defined as F50 clonal expansion divided by the chaos observed in the TCRdist matrix. Welch's t-statistics and random forest were used to reduce the features to 10 to 15 V-J combinations, which were then used as input to a naive Bayes classifier. The Morisita-Horn index was used to measure how similar the thyroid and blood repertoires were. TCRdb cleaned the public reads at Q25 with fastp, built clones with MiXCR and kept in-frame beta chains. Entries are consolidated by CDR3 protein sequence, retaining the most common genes and DNA. It is TCRdb's table, rather than the study itself, that gives the V and J calls and clone size. The sample data list about 210,000 distinct CDR3 sequences, and over 25% of these were observed just once. 8.5% to 9.5% of the sample goes to the ten largest clones.

Patients with ophthalmopathy had moderately to severely active disease, with a Clinical Activity Score of 3 or more, a NOSPECS grade of 4 or more, and a disease duration of less than 3 months. Anyone with other autoimmune diseases, uncontrolled infections, pregnancy or lactation was excluded from the study. Clinical symptoms, serum thyroxine, TRAb, thyroid ultrasound and orbital computed tomography formed the basis of the diagnosis. PBMCs were isolated from 7.5 to 10 ml of fresh peripheral blood by Ficoll-Paque density gradient centrifugation. Trizol reagent was used to extract the total RNA, and its quality was then checked on an Agilent 2100 Bioanalyzer. This clonotype was recorded many times. It has no known antigen specificity. Base qualities are missing; no much larger clone stands one base away. What the work shows at the level of the full study, not this receptor alone: In validation, the model predicted ophthalmopathy progression with 55% to 71% sensitivity and 72.22% specificity; some 13 predicted patients were CT-confirmed with GO in a median of 6.5 months. Sample size was not statistically predetermined, and group allocation was not concealed from the investigators. In cross-validation, the 13-signature model distinguished ophthalmopathy from stable hyperthyroidism with less than 90% sensitivity and approximately 81% specificity, while in the test set the corresponding values were about 80% and 75%. Most expanded thyroid clonotypes with a frequency above 0.001 also appeared in blood, which suggests that blood repertoires may reflect the immune response in the thyroid.

The source material was peripheral blood. The receptor was isolated from a middle-aged man with Graves' ophthalmopathy. Donor details come from another sample of the same person, matched by shared clones.

The CDR3 has the sequence CASSTGTDNSPLHF. The nucleotide sequence is given as TGTGCCAGCAGCACCGGGACGGATAATTCACCCCTCCACTTT. This chain joins TRBV5-5 to TRBJ1-6; TRBD1 is a possible D gene, resting on 5 matching bases. The CDR3 spans 14 residues, from the cysteine through the phenylalanine. Just CDR3 DNA is preserved here, 42 bases in frame from base 1. V and J lose 4 bases and 5 bases, and a span of 10 bases separates them. Per the germline V gene (reference sequence), SGHKS is the CDR1 and YYEKEE is the CDR2.